The rows below give T cell receptor beta chains drawn from one sample of a study of cytomegalovirus exposure and HLA in healthy donors. TCRdb's table, derived via immunoSEQ multiplex PCR, lists solely in-frame clones and lacks some. This table has 35,000 to 45,000 clones, 51% appearing once. The material sequenced was PBMCs. Receptors originate from a man aged 55 to 70 in good health and CMV-seronegative. CDR3s include the opening cysteine and the closing phenylalanine or tryptophan. The D gene is left open where the match is weak. Clone size appears in some rows only: once, few, many, or a class for an expanded clone.

D gene,clone size,J gene,V gene,CDR3 protein,CDR3 DNA
TRBD1,NA,TRBJ2-3,TRBV2,CASSAQGGAGTDTQYF,TGTGCCAGCAGCGCCCAAGGGGGCGCGGGCACAGATACGCAGTATTTT
NA,NA,TRBJ2-5,TRBV7-9,CASSPDIVMGTQYF,TGTGCCAGCAGCCCTGACATAGTTATGGGGACCCAGTACTTC
NA,few,TRBJ2-7,TRBV7-2,CASSAETGSYEQYF,TGTGCCAGCAGCGCTGAGACAGGTTCCTACGAGCAGTACTTC
NA,once,TRBJ1-5,TRBV6-1,CASSELSLNQPQHF,TGTGCCAGCAGTGAACTTAGTCTCAATCAGCCCCAGCATTTT
NA,NA,TRBJ1-1,TRBV2,CATPWGPGTEAFF,TGTGCAACCCCGTGGGGCCCCGGCACTGAAGCTTTCTTT
NA,NA,TRBJ1-5,TRBV5-1,CASSLDGGAQPQHF,TGCGCCAGCAGCTTGGACGGAGGGGCTCAGCCCCAGCATTTT
TRBD1,medium-sized,TRBJ2-7,TRBV5-5,CASSGDRRSYEQYF,TGTGCCAGCAGCGGGGACAGGAGGAGCTACGAGCAGTACTTC
NA,NA,TRBJ2-6,TRBV5-4,CASSLGDRRSSGANVLTF,TGTGCCAGCAGCTTGGGTGACAGGAGAAGCTCTGGGGCCAACGTCCTGACTTTC
NA,NA,TRBJ2-7,TRBV29-1,CSGTGTSYEQYF,TGCAGCGGGACGGGAACATCCTACGAGCAGTACTTT
NA,NA,TRBJ2-3,TRBV5-1,CASSLEGGTDTQYF,TGCGCCAGCAGCTTGGAAGGGGGCACAGATACGCAGTATTTT
NA,NA,TRBJ2-5,TRBV7-2,CASSLAFAEETQYF,TGTGCCAGCAGCTTAGCATTTGCGGAAGAGACCCAGTACTTC
TRBD2,NA,TRBJ2-5,TRBV7-9,CASSLVTSGTKTQYF,TGTGCCAGCAGCTTAGTCACTAGCGGGACAAAGACCCAGTACTTC
TRBD2,NA,TRBJ2-7,TRBV25-1,CASSSGGSYEQYF,TGTGCCAGCAGTAGCGGGGGGTCCTACGAGCAGTACTTC
TRBD2,once,TRBJ2-5,TRBV29-1,CSVGRINSGRARSETQYF,TGCAGCGTCGGCCGAATAAATAGCGGGAGGGCCAGGTCAGAGACCCAGTACTTC
TRBD2,NA,TRBJ2-7,TRBV10-3,CAIASGHSHEQYF,TGTGCCATCGCTAGCGGCCATTCCCACGAGCAGTACTTC
NA,NA,TRBJ2-3,TRBV5-1,CASSYAERIDTQYF,TGCGCCAGCAGCTACGCGGAACGCATTGATACGCAGTATTTT
NA,NA,TRBJ2-2,TRBV29-1,CSVDAGFGTGELFF,TGCAGCGTTGATGCAGGGTTTGGCACCGGGGAGCTGTTTTTT
NA,NA,TRBJ1-3,TRBV10-3,CAISESGNTIYF,TGTGCCATCAGTGAAAGCGGAAACACCATATATTTT
NA,once,TRBJ1-3,TRBV29-1,CSARQVSGNTIYF,TGCAGCGCCCGACAGGTCTCTGGAAACACCATATATTTT
NA,NA,TRBJ1-2,TRBV6-1,CASSEEMGPNYGYTF,TGTGCCAGCAGTGAAGAGATGGGCCCTAACTATGGCTACACCTTC
NA,NA,TRBJ1-1,TRBV4-3,CASSQDSRGEGRNTEAFF,TGCGCCAGCAGCCAAGATTCAAGGGGGGAGGGAAGGAACACTGAAGCTTTCTTT
TRBD2,NA,TRBJ2-7,TRBV7-2,CASSLLWTSQNEQYF,TGTGCCAGCAGCTTACTTTGGACTAGTCAAAACGAGCAGTACTTC
NA,few,TRBJ2-3,TRBV7-2,CASSLIDGATDTQYF,TGTGCCAGCAGCTTAATTGATGGGGCCACAGATACGCAGTATTTT
NA,few,TRBJ2-7,TRBV23-1,CASRHRLVAIPLEQYF,TGCGCCAGCAGGCACAGGTTAGTCGCTATCCCCCTCGAGCAGTACTTC
NA,NA,TRBJ2-7,TRBV5-1,CASSVTVSSYEQYF,TGCGCCAGCAGCGTGACAGTCTCCTCCTACGAGCAGTACTTC
TRBD2,NA,TRBJ2-5,TRBV4-1,CASSQGGLAGDEETQYF,TGCGCCAGCAGCCAAGGAGGGCTAGCGGGAGACGAAGAGACCCAGTACTTC
TRBD1,NA,TRBJ1-2,TRBV28,CASSSVGQGYYGYTF,TGTGCCAGCAGTTCAGTCGGACAGGGGTACTATGGCTACACCTTC
TRBD2,NA,TRBJ2-7,TRBV4-3,CASSPYTSGVSSYEQYF,TGCGCCAGCAGCCCTTATACTAGCGGGGTAAGCTCCTACGAGCAGTACTTC
NA,NA,TRBJ2-1,TRBV30,CAFKRASNEQFF,TGTGCCTTCAAGCGGGCCTCCAATGAGCAGTTCTTC
NA,few,TRBJ1-1,TRBV28,CASSLRFRGAFF,TGTGCCAGCAGTTTACGGTTTAGGGGAGCTTTCTTT
TRBD1,NA,TRBJ1-5,TRBV7-2,CASSFDRVGLHF,TGTGCCAGCAGTTTCGACAGGGTCGGTTTACATTTT